Each of the 15 T cell receptor beta chains below was sequenced from the same sample in a study of blood T cell repertoires in COVID-19. The data were produced by immunoSEQ multiplex PCR, yet TCRdb's version contains in-frame clones alone and is incomplete. Among under 400,000 clones listed, 80% to 90% were seen once. Sequences were obtained from PBMCs or T cells enriched from blood (not recorded which). The receptors originated from a woman between 35 and 50 years old with acute COVID-19.

The rearrangement uses TRBV4-1 and TRBJ2-1; 14 bases fit TRBD2. This CDR3 has 20 amino acids. Trimming took 1 base from V and 0 from J; bases not matched to a gene: 8. The germline V gene has CDR1 MGHRA and CDR2 YSYEKL. The CDR3 sequence: CASSQGAGLAGASSYNEQFF. CDR3 sequence (DNA): TGCGCCAGCAGCCAAGGCGCGGGACTAGCGGGGGCGAGCTCCTACAATGAGCAGTTCTTC.

This clone was seen just once. V is TRBV7-2 and J is TRBJ2-3; TRBD1 is a possible D gene (6 bases). CDR1 and CDR2 (germline): SGHTA, FQGNSA. The V end lost 6 bases, the J end lost 2 bases, and 15 bases lay between the germline ends. This CDR3 contains 15 residues. In DNA, the CDR3 is TGTGCCAGCAGAGAACAGGGCTTCTCCACAGATACGCAGTATTTT. Its translation: CASREQGFSTDTQYF.

The chain employs TRBV9 and TRBJ1-3; 8 nucleotides agree with TRBD1. CDR3 length equals 19 residues. Germline trimming cut 4 bases from V and 0 bases from J; bases unmatched to any gene: 15. The germline V gene encodes CDR1 SGDLS and CDR2 YYNGEE. The CDR3 spells CASSQPQGTGPYSGNTIYF. CDR3 DNA: TGTGCCAGCAGCCAACCCCAGGGGACAGGCCCTTACTCTGGAAACACCATATATTTT.

This chain uses TRBV6-5 with TRBJ2-7, with 8 bases identical to TRBD1. V gave up 4 bases and J gave up 2 bases; unmatched junction bases: 1. Germline V lookup: CDR1 MNHEY, CDR2 SVGAGI. The CDR3 is 13 amino acids. The DNA for the CDR3 is TGTGCCAGCAGTTCGACAGGGGCCTACGAGCAGTACTTC. Translation gives CASSSTGAYEQYF.

The rearrangement uses TRBV19 and TRBJ2-3; TRBD2 matches 7 bases. The CDR3 contains 17 residues. Germline V gene data show CDR1 as LNHDA and CDR2 as SQIVND (reference sequence). V shed 6 bases, J shed 3 bases, and the junction held 15 bases outside the gene matches. CDR3 sequence: CASRVAGVEKGTDTQYF. The CDR3 DNA reads TGTGCCAGTAGGGTGGCGGGAGTCGAGAAAGGGACAGATACGCAGTATTTT. The complete variable domain, with remaining parts taken from reference TRBV19 and TRBJ2-3, reads DGGITQSPKYLFRKEGQNVTLSCEQNLNHDAMYWYRQDPGQGLRLIYYSQIVNDFQKGDIAEGYSVSREKKESFPLTVTSAQKNPTAFYLCASRVAGVEKGTDTQYFGPGTRLTVL.

The V call is TRBV9, the J call TRBJ2-7, with 15 bases aligning to TRBD2. CDR3 length: 16 residues. Germline V gene data show CDR1 as SGDLS and CDR2 as YYNGEE. The ends lost 5 bases at V and 3 bases at J; junction bases unmatched: 6. CDR3 protein: CASSPGLAGGRYEQYF. The CDR3 bases are TGTGCCAGCAGTCCGGGACTAGCGGGAGGACGCTACGAGCAGTACTTC. The full variable domain, with the rest looked up from reference TRBV9 and TRBJ2-7, is DSGVTQTPKHLITATGQRVTLRCSPRSGDLSVYWYQQSLDQGLQFLIQYYNGEERAKGNILERFSAQQFPDLHSELNLSSLELGDSALYFCASSPGLAGGRYEQYFGPGTRLTVT.

The chain is built from TRBV6-6 and TRBJ1-2, with 12 bases fitting TRBD1. This CDR3 is 15 amino acids long. The V gene end was trimmed by 0 bases and the J gene end by 7 bases; junction bases not matched to a gene: 3. The germline CDR1 and CDR2 sequences are MNHNY and SVGAGI (reference sequence). The CDR3 region is CASSYSGQGAGGYTF. The CDR3 DNA sequence: TGTGCCAGCAGTTACTCGGGACAGGGGGCAGGTGGCTACACCTTC.

V usage is TRBV6-1 and J usage is TRBJ2-5; D is perhaps TRBD2 (5 bases). Germline CDR1 reads MNHNS; CDR2 reads SASEGT. The CDR3 is 15 amino acids. Trimming shortened V by 1 base and J by 3 bases, and 12 bases separated the two germline ends. CDR3 loop: CASSEGPGFEETQYF. The CDR3 nucleotides read TGTGCCAGCAGTGAAGGTCCGGGGTTTGAAGAGACCCAGTACTTC.

The V and J genes are TRBV5-1 and TRBJ1-3, with D hard to call. The CDR3 length is 14 residues. Germline values: CDR1 SGHRS, CDR2 YFSETQ. V was clipped by 3 bases and J by 4 bases, with 11 bases between them. The CDR3 loop reads CASSSSSGGNTIYF. CDR3 nucleotide sequence: TGCGCCAGCAGCTCCTCATCGGGGGGAAACACCATATATTTT.

V is TRBV7-2 and J is TRBJ2-3; D gene unclear. From germline, CDR1 is SGHTA and CDR2 FQGNSA. The length of the CDR3 is 11 residues. Deletions cut 7 bases from V and 2 bases from J, with 4 bases between. The DNA for the CDR3 is TGTGCCAGCACCAACACAGATACGCAGTATTTT. As protein: CASTNTDTQYF.

V usage is TRBV11-2 and J usage is TRBJ2-2; TRBD2 agrees at 10 bases. The junction had 6 bases not matched to a gene; V was cut back by 5 bases and J by 3 bases. The length of the CDR3 is 16 residues. Germline V gene sequence: CDR1 SGHAT, CDR2 FQNNGV. CDR3 amino acids: CASSPLGTSDTGELFF. The CDR3 DNA reads as TGTGCCAGCAGCCCACTTGGGACTAGCGACACCGGGGAGCTGTTTTTT.

The chain's CDR3 is CASRLKVGGEPQHF. The CDR3 bases are TGTGCCAGTAGACTTAAGGTAGGGGGGGAGCCCCAGCATTTT. The chain employs TRBV19 and TRBJ1-5, with TRBD1 as a possible D gene (6 bases). Trimming took 6 bases from V and 8 from J, leaving 17 bases between them. CDR1 is LNHDA and CDR2 is SQIVND in the germline V gene (reference sequence). The CDR3 has 14 amino acids.

The chain employs TRBV14 and TRBJ1-2, with D possibly matching TRBD1 (6 bases). This CDR3 has 15 amino acids. Germline loops: CDR1 SGHDN, CDR2 FVKESK. Trimming left V 5 bases short and J 5 bases short, with 18 bases between. The CDR3 loop reads CASSAGTPSWYGYTF. DNA for the CDR3: TGTGCCAGCAGCGCCGGGACACCATCTTGGTATGGCTACACCTTC.

The chain combines TRBV6-2 or TRBV6-3 with TRBJ1-2; D is unclear. Germline V gene lookup returns CDR1 MNHEY and CDR2 SVGEGT. Trimming removed 0 bases at V and 12 bases at J, with 14 bases between. The CDR3 is made up of 13 amino acids. The CDR3 nucleotides read TGTGCCAGCAGTTACTCAGGAAGGCCAGGTCACACCTTC. Encoded protein: CASSYSGRPGHTF.

The chain uses TRBV25-1 and TRBJ2-1, with a weak D call TRBD1 (6 bases). This CDR3 has 14 residues. Per germline, CDR1 MGHDK and CDR2 SYGVNS. V was cut by 1 base and J by 5 bases, with 9 bases left in between. CDR3 in DNA: TGTGCCAGCAGTGAATTCCGGGACAACAATGAGCAGTTCTTC. It is translated as CASSEFRDNNEQFF.